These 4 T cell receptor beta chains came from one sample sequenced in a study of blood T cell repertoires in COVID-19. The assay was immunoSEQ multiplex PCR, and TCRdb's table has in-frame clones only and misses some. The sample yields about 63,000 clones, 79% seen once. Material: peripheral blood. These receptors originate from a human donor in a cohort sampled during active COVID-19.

The CDR3 sequence: CAWSVVGGQPQHF. DNA of the CDR3: TGTGCCTGGAGTGTAGTAGGGGGTCAGCCCCAGCATTTT. The chain combines TRBV30 with TRBJ1-5; D is possibly TRBD1 (6 bases). The V and J ends lost 0 bases and 6 bases respectively, with 9 bases between them. CDR1 is GTSNPN and CDR2 is SVGIG in the germline V gene (reference sequence). The CDR3 is 13 residues long.

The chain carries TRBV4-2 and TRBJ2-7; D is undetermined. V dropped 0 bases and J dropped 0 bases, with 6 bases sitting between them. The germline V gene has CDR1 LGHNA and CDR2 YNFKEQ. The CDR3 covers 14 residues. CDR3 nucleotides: TGTGCCAGCAGCCAAGAATTCCTCTCCTACGAGCAGTACTTC. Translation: CASSQEFLSYEQYF.

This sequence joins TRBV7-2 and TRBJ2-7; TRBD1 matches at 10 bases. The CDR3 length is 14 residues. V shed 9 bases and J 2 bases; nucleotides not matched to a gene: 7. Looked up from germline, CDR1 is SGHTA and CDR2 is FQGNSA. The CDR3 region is CASIRDRGTYEQYF. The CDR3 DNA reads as TGTGCCAGTATCCGGGACAGGGGAACCTACGAGCAGTACTTC.

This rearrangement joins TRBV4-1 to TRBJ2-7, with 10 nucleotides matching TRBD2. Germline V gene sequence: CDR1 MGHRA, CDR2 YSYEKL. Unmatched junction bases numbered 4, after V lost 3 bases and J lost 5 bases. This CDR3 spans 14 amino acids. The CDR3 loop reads CASSQGLAFNEQYF. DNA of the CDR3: TGCGCCAGCAGCCAGGGACTAGCGTTCAACGAGCAGTACTTC.